The subject of this entry is one T cell receptor (beta chain). This specimen comes from a study of CD8 T cells in Susac syndrome. Germline-derived CDR1 and CDR2 are SEHNR and FQNEAQ (reference sequence). This CDR3 spans 14 amino acids. With 1 base removed from V and 3 bases from J, the gap between germline ends came to 7 bases. With random hexamers, about 0.5 to 1 ug RNA was reverse transcribed. Using its own MiXCR run on the immunoSEQ multiplex PCR reads, TCRdb lists one record per CDR3 protein. The sample lists roughly 180,000 distinct CDR3 sequences, about 95% occurring once. TEMRA cells were FACS-enriched and CD8+ and CD4+ T cells negatively isolated.

J is TRBJ2-1 and V is TRBV7-9; D perhaps matches TRBD2 (6 bases). This clonotype was obtained from a human donor in good health. Sample: CD4+ T cells from PBMCs. The CDR3 reads CASSLGGLYNEQFF. CDR3 DNA sequence: TGTGCCAGCAGCTTAGGGGGACTCTACAATGAGCAGTTCTTC. Supplemented by reference TRBV7-9 and TRBJ2-1, the full variable domain reads DTGVSQNPRHKITKRGQNVTFRCDPISEHNRLYWYRQTLGQGPEFLTYFQNEAQLEKSRLLSDRFSAERPKGSFSTLEIQRTEQGDSAMYLCASSLGGLYNEQFFGPGTRLTVL.